This entry features one T cell receptor (beta chain) sequence. The data were obtained in a study of resident and recirculating memory T cells in vitiligo. Assay: immunoSEQ multiplex PCR; the TCRdb copy retains only in-frame clones and omits some. The sample yields about 320 clones, about four fifths seen once. The CDR3 runs 15 residues. V was trimmed by 5 bases and J by 1 base, leaving 11 bases between them. CDR1 is SGHTA, CDR2 FQGNSA, per germline. The chain employs TRBV7-2 and TRBJ2-2; weak D call: TRBD1 (6 bases). Sequences were obtained from lesional skin. The receptor's source is a male donor with vitiligo. In nucleotides, the CDR3 is TGTGCCAGCAGCCCCCGGGACAAGAACACCGGGGAGCTGTTTTTT. It yields the protein CASSPRDKNTGELFF.